The clone carrying this T cell receptor (beta chain) was seen just once. The record originates from a study of control samples from healthy donors and cancer patients. The protocol was immunoSEQ multiplex PCR, while the TCRdb copy is restricted to in-frame clones and leaves out a portion. This table holds fewer than 90,000 clones, 94% found once. The CDR3 extends over 14 amino acids. V was pared by 2 bases and J by 5 bases, with 9 bases between. Germline V lookup: CDR1 ENHRY, CDR2 SYGVKD. Sequencing was performed on blood. The chain combines TRBV10-3 with TRBJ2-2; D is perhaps TRBD1 (6 bases). This TCR was recovered from a woman in her thirties or forties in good health. As DNA, the CDR3 is TGTGCCATCAGTGAGCAGGGGAGTACCGGGGAGCTGTTTTTT. This gives the protein CAISEQGSTGELFF.